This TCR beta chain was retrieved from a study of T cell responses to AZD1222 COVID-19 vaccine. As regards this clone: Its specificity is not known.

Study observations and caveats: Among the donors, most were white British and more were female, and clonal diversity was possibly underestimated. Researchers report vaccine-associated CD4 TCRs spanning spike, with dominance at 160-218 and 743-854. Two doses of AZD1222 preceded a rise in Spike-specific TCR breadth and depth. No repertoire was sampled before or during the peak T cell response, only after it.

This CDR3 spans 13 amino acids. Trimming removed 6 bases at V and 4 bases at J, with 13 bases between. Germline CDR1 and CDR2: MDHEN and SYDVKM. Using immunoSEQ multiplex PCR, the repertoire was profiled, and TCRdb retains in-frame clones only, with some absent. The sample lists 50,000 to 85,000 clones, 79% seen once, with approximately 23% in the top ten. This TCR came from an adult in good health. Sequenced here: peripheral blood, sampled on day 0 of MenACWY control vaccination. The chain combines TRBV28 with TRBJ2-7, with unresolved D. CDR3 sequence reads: CASRPLDGYEQYF. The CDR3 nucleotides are TGTGCCAGCAGGCCTCTTGACGGATACGAGCAGTACTTC.